This T cell receptor (beta chain) came from a study of blood T cell repertoires in COVID-19. Background on the study: PBMCs, B-cell-depleted T cells, or T cells provided the cDNA or gDNA that made up the material.

Original processing methods: Using reference gene primer amplification, nucleated cell counts were estimated. Generated by immunoSEQ multiplex PCR, the TCRdb table keeps only in-frame clones and is missing some. For V, J and clone size, that table is used; D and trimming come from the DNA. The data show 25,000 to 30,000 clones, with 85% to 90% seen just once and roughly 17% held by the top ten. The sequenced material came from peripheral blood. The receptor was isolated from a man aged 65-85 years with acute or convalescent COVID-19.

CDR3 in amino acids: CASSPVGAGYGYTF. CDR3 sequence (DNA): TGTGCCAGCAGCCCGGTGGGGGCGGGCTATGGCTACACCTTC. The V gene is TRBV6-5, the J gene TRBJ1-2; perhaps TRBD1 as D (6 bases). CDR1 and CDR2 from the germline V gene are MNHEY and SVGAGI. The V and J ends lost 6 bases and 4 bases respectively, with 15 bases between them. This CDR3 is 14 amino acids long.